This record concerns one T cell receptor beta chain sequence. What it binds is unknown. These data come from a study of regulatory T cells in long-lasting Graves disease. The time point denotes: newly diagnosed GD, antithyroid drugs for less than 3 months. Scientists built the TCR library using RNA that was extracted from PBMCs. The study's findings and limits: TRBV28, TRBJ1-2 and TRBJ2-5 emerged as the favored segments in persistent disease.

According to the study, TCR beta libraries were built with iRepertoire HTBI primers and CDR3-region Arm-PCR. Per the authors' pipeline: Segment identification across samples yielded roughly 62 TRBV and roughly 14 TRBJ segments. TCRdb recomputed calls from the multiplex PCR reads with MiXCR, one row per CDR3 protein. The V and J calls and clone size come from TCRdb's table, not from the authors' own analysis. The data show about 450,000 distinct CDR3 sequences, around 15% seen once. This CDR3 is 18 amino acids long. The germline V gene has CDR1 LNHDA and CDR2 SQIVND (reference sequence). The ends lost 4 bases at V and 0 bases at J; junction bases unmatched: 8. These data also featured in a second study, about T cells in Graves' hyperthyroidism and ophthalmopathy.

The sequencing here drew on peripheral blood mononuclear cells (PBMCs), taken at new diagnosis, from a patient treated with antithyroid drugs. This rearrangement joins TRBV19 to TRBJ2-2, with 10 bases aligning to TRBD2. This receptor was obtained from a woman in her 50s with Graves disease. The CDR3 reads CASSTQGLAAANTGELFF. The CDR3 DNA reads TGTGCCAGTAGTACCCAAGGACTAGCGGCCGCGAACACCGGGGAGCTGTTTTTT.